This TCR beta chain was identified during a study of early T cells in non-severe SARS-CoV-2 infection. TCRdb itself ran the 5' RACE reads through MiXCR, one entry per CDR3 protein. The data show 100,000 or so distinct CDR3 sequences, 16% seen once. This clonotype appeared a few times. V lost 5 bases and J lost 4, with 15 bases in between. Germline V CDR1 and CDR2: MNHNY, SVGAGI (reference sequence). The CDR3 is made up of 15 amino acids. The sequence came from an adult who was a healthcare worker with PCR-confirmed SARS-CoV-2 infection or an uninfected control (not recorded which). The specimen comprised whole blood, sampled at baseline. This sequence joins TRBV6-6 and TRBJ1-5; D gene unclear. CDR3 sequence (DNA): TGTGCCAGCAGTCAGACTGGACGACGAAATCAGCCCCAGCATTTT. It specifies CASSQTGRRNQPQHF.